The sequence of this TCR beta chain was determined in a study of cytomegalovirus exposure and HLA in healthy donors. Findings and limits, study-wide: Per a prior analysis, the majority of TCR beta V segments were productive roughly 87% or roughly 30% of the time. The authors listed 164 TCR beta chains as cytomegalovirus-associated. Both high specificity and high sensitivity reportedly marked the classifier's diagnosis of cytomegalovirus status.

PCR used 60 Vbeta primers and 13 Jbeta primers. Only in-frame clones appear in the TCRdb table, and some are missing; sequencing was by immunoSEQ multiplex PCR. This sample carries some 200,000 clones, under 70% of them seen once, and the ten largest clones take 2.5% to 3%. Of note for this clone: Its antigen is not identified.

CDR1 and CDR2 from the germline V gene are MNHEY and SVGAGI. There are 13 residues in the CDR3. Trimming removed 4 bases at V and 6 bases at J, with 10 bases between. The source material was PBMCs. The chain combines TRBV6-5 with TRBJ1-5, with no clear D. This TCR came from a man aged 35-49 years in good health and CMV-seropositive. In nucleotides, the CDR3 is TGTGCCAGCAGTTGGACTAAGGGTCAGCCCCAGCATTTT. It is translated as CASSWTKGQPQHF.